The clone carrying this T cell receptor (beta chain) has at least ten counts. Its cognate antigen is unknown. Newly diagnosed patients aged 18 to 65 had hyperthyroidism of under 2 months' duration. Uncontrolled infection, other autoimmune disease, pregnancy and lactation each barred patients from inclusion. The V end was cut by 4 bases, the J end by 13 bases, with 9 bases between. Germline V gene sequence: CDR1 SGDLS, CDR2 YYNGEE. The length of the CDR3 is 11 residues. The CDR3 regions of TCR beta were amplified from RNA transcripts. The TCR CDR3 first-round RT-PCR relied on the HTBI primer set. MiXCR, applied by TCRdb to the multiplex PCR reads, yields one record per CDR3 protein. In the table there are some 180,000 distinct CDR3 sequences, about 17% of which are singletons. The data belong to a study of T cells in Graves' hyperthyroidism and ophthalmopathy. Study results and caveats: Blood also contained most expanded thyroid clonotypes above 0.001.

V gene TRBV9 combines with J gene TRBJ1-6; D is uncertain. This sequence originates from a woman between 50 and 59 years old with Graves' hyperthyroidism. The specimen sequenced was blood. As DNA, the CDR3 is TGTGCCAGCAGCCGGGTTTCCCCCCTCCACTTT. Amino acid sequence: CASSRVSPLHF.